One sample yielded the 8 T cell receptor beta chains listed below, sequenced in a study of blood T cell repertoires in COVID-19. Sequencing was performed with immunoSEQ multiplex PCR; in TCRdb, only in-frame clones are kept and a portion is missing. The data contain 50,000 or so clones, 65% to 80% of them singletons. Sequenced input: peripheral blood. Source of these receptors: a human donor with active or convalescent COVID-19. The donor label of this sample is uncertain.

This clone was found once. The chain combines TRBV6-2 or TRBV6-3 with TRBJ2-3, with D perhaps TRBD1 (5 bases). CDR1 and CDR2 (germline): MNHEY, SVGEGT. Deletions cut 5 bases from V and 7 bases from J, with 10 bases between. The CDR3 length is 12 residues. This chain's CDR3 is CASSPRAYTQYF. In DNA, the CDR3 is TGTGCCAGCAGTCCCAGGGCATATACGCAGTATTTT.

The chain combines TRBV24-1 with TRBJ1-2; 10 positions match TRBD1. Germline assignment: CDR1 KGHDR and CDR2 SFDVKD. J lost 6 bases, V lost 9 bases, and 9 bases had no gene match. The CDR3 extends over 14 amino acids. The CDR3 sequence: CATRSTGGKNGYTF. The CDR3 DNA reads as TGTGCCACCCGATCGACAGGGGGCAAGAATGGCTACACCTTC.

The chain carries TRBV10-3 and TRBJ2-1, with D possibly being TRBD2 (5 bases). The CDR3 is 12 amino acids. V was shortened by 3 bases and J by 7 bases, with 7 bases between the two germline ends. The germline gives CDR1 ENHRY, CDR2 SYGVKD. CDR3 nucleotide sequence: TGTGCCATCAGTGACAGAGGGAATGAGCAGTTCTTC. Protein product: CAISDRGNEQFF.

This chain links TRBV27 with TRBJ2-7, with 7 nucleotides matching TRBD1. After removal of 3 bases from V and 7 bases from J, the junction contained 3 bases not matched to a gene. The CDR3 extends over 12 amino acids. The V gene's germline CDR1 is MNHEY and CDR2 SMNVEV (reference sequence). The CDR3 DNA is TGTGCCAGCAGTTTTAGGGGGCGGGAGCAGTACTTC. The encoded protein is CASSFRGREQYF.

This chain links TRBV11-3 with TRBJ2-5, with 14 positions matching TRBD2. CDR1 SGHNT and CDR2 YENEEA come from the germline V gene. This CDR3 is built from 16 residues. V dropped 3 bases and J dropped 5; count of bases not matched to a gene: 5. CDR3 region: CASSLTSGRALETQYF. The CDR3 DNA is TGTGCCAGCAGCTTGACTAGCGGGAGGGCCTTGGAGACCCAGTACTTC.

This rearrangement joins TRBV12-3 or TRBV12-4 to TRBJ1-1; no reliable D call. This CDR3 spans 12 amino acids. V was clipped by 7 bases and J by 4 bases, with 10 bases between them. The CDR3 loop reads CASMAAATEAFF. CDR3 nucleotide sequence: TGTGCCAGCATGGCTGCGGCCACTGAAGCTTTCTTT.

This chain uses TRBV6-2 or TRBV6-3 with TRBJ2-3; the match to TRBD2 covers 11 bases. Germline-derived CDR1 and CDR2 are MNHEY and SVGEGT. Trimming removed 4 bases from V and 6 bases from J; junction bases left unmatched: 6. CDR3 size: 15 residues. The CDR3 spells CASSSLRLAGDTQYF. CDR3 in DNA: TGTGCCAGCAGTTCCCTCAGACTAGCGGGGGATACGCAGTATTTT.

This clone was picked up a small number of times. The chain couples TRBV5-8 to TRBJ2-6, with D hard to call. Germline CDR1 SGHTS, CDR2 YDEGEE. Between the trimmed V and J ends, which lost 1 base and 0 bases, there was a span of 5 bases. The CDR3 is 15 residues long. Here the CDR3 DNA reads TGTGCCAGCAGCTTGCACTCCTCTGGGGCCAACGTCCTGACTTTC. It codes for CASSLHSSGANVLTF.